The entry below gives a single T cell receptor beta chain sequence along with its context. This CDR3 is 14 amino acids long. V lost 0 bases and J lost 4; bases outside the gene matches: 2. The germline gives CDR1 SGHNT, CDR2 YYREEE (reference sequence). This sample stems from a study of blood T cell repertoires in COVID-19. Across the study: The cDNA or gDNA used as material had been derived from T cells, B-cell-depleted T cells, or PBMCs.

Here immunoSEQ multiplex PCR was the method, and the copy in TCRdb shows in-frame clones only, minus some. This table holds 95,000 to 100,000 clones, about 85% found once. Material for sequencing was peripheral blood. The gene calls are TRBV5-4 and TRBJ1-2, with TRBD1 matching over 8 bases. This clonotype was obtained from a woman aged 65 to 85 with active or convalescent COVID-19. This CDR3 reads CASSLGDRTYGYTF. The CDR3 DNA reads TGTGCCAGCAGCTTGGGGGACAGGACCTATGGCTACACCTTC.